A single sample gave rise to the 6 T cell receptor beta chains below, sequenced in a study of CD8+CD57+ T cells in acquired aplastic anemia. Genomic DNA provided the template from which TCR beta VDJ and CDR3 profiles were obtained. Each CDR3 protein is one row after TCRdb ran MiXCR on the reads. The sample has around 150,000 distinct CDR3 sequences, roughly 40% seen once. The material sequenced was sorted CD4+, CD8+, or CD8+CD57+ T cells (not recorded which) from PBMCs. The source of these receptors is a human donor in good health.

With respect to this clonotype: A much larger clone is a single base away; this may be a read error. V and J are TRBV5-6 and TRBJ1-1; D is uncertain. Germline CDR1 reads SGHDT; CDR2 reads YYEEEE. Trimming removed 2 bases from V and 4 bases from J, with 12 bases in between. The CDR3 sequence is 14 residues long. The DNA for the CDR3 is TGTGCCAGCAGCTTCTTAAATGTGAGCACTGAAGCTTTCTTT. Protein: CASSFLNVSTEAFF. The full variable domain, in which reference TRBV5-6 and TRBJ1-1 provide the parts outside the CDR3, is DAGVTQSPTHLIKTRGQQVTLRCSPKSGHDTVSWYQQALGQGPQFIFQYYEEEERQRGNFPDRFSGHQFPNYSSELNVNALLLGDSALYLCASSFLNVSTEAFFGQGTRLTVV.

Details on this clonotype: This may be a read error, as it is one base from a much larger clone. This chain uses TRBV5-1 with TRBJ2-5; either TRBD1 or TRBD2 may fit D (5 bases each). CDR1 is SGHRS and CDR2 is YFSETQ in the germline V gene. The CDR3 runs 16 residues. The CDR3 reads CANSLAGPSEGETQYF. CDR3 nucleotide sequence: TGCGCCAACAGCTTGGCCGGGCCGTCCGAGGGGGAGACCCAGTACTTC. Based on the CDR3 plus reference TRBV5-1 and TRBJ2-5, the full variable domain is KAGVTQTPRYLIKTRGQQVTLSCSPISGHRSVSWYQQTPGQGLQFLFEYFSETQRNKGNFPGRFSGRQFSNSRSEMNVSTLELGDSALYLCANSLAGPSEGETQYFGPGTRLLVL.

The CDR3 protein is CSALAGTASSYEQYF. The CDR3 nucleotides read TGCAGTGCCCTGGCCGGGACGGCGAGCTCCTACGAGCAGTACTTC. The V gene is TRBV20-1, the J gene TRBJ2-7, with D possibly called TRBD1 or TRBD2 (5 bases each). Trimming shortened V by 6 bases and J by 0 bases, and 18 bases separated the two germline ends. This CDR3 comprises 15 residues. Germline V CDR1 and CDR2: DFQATT, SNEGSKA (reference sequence).

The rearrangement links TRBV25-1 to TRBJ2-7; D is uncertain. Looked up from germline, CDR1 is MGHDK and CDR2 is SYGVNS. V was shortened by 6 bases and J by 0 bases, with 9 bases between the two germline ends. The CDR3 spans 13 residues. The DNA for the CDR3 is TGTGCCAGCAGAGACAAGAGCTCCTACGAGCAGTACTTC. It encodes CASRDKSSYEQYF.

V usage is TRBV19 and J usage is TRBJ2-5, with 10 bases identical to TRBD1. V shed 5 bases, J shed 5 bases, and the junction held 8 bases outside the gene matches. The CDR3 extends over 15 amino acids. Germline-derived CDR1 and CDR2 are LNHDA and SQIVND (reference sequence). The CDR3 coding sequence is TGTGCCAGTAGTGCGGCGACAGGGGGCCGGGAGACCCAGTACTTC. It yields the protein CASSAATGGRETQYF. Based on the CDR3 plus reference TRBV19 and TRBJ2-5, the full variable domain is DGGITQSPKYLFRKEGQNVTLSCEQNLNHDAMYWYRQDPGQGLRLIYYSQIVNDFQKGDIAEGYSVSREKKESFPLTVTSAQKNPTAFYLCASSAATGGRETQYFGPGTRLLVL.

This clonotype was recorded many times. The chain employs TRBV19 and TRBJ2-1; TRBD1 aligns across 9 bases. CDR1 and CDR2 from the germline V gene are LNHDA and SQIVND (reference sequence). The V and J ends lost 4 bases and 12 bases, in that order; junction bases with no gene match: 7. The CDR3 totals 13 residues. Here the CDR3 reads CASSSTGGAGQFF. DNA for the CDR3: TGTGCCAGTAGTAGTACAGGGGGCGCAGGGCAGTTCTTC.